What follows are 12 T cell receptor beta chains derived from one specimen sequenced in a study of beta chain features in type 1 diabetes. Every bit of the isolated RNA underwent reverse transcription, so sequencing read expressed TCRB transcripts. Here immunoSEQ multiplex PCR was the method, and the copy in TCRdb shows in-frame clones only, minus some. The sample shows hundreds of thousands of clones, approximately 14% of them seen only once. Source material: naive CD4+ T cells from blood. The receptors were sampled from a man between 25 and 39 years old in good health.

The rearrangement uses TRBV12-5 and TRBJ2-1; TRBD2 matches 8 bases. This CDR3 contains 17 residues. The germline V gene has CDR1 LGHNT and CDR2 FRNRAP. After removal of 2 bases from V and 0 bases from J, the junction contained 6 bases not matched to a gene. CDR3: CASGLSLAGNSYNEQFF. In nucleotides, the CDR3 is TGTGCTAGTGGTTTGTCCTTAGCGGGAAACTCCTACAATGAGCAGTTCTTC.

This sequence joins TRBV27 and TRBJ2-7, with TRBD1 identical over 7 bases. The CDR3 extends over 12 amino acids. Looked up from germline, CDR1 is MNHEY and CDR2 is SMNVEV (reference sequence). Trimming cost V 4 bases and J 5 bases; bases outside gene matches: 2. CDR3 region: CASSYRGHEQYF. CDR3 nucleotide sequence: TGTGCCAGCAGTTACAGGGGACACGAGCAGTACTTC.

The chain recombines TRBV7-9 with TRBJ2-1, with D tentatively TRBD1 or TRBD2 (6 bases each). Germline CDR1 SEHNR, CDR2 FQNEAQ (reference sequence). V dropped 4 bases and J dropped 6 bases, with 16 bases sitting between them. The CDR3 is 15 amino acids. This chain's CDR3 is CASSSLGGPLNEQFF. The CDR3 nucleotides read TGTGCCAGCAGCTCCCTGGGGGGCCCCCTCAATGAGCAGTTCTTC.

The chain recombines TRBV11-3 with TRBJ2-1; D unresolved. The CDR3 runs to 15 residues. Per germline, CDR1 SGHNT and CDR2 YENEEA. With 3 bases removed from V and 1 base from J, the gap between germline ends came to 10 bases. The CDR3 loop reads CASSLLSISYNEQFF. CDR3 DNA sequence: TGTGCCAGCAGCTTGTTGTCTATTTCCTACAATGAGCAGTTCTTC.

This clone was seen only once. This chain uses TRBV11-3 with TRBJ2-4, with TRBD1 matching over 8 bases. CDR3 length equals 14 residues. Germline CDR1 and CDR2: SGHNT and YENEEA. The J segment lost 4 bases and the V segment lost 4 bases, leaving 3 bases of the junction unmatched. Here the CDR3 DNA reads TGTGCCAGCAGCTCAAGGACAGGGAAAAACATTCAGTACTTC. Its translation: CASSSRTGKNIQYF.

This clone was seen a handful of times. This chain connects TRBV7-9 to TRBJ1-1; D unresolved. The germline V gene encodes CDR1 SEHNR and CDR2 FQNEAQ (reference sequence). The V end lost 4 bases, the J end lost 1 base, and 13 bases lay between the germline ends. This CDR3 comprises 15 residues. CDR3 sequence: CASSSSASGNTEAFF. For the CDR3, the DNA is TGTGCCAGCAGCTCTAGCGCGTCGGGGAACACTGAAGCTTTCTTT.

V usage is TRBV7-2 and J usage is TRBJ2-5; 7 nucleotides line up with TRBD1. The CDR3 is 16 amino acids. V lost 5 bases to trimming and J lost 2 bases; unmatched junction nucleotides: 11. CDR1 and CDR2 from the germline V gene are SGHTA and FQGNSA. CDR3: CASSPQTGRGQETQYF. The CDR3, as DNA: TGTGCCAGCAGCCCGCAGACAGGGCGCGGACAAGAGACCCAGTACTTC.

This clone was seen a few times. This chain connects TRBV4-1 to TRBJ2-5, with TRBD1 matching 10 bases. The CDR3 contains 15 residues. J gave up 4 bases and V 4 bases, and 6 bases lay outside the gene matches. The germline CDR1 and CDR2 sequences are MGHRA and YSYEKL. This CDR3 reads CASSRDRGSPETQYF. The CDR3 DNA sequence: TGCGCCAGCAGCCGGGACAGGGGATCCCCAGAGACCCAGTACTTC.

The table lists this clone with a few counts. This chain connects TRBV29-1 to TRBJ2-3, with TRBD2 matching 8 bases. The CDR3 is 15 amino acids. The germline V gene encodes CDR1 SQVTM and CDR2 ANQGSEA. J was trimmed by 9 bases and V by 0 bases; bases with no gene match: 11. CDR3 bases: TGCAGCGTTGAAGATCCACGGGGGGGAACAAAAACGCAGTATTTT. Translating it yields CSVEDPRGGTKTQYF.

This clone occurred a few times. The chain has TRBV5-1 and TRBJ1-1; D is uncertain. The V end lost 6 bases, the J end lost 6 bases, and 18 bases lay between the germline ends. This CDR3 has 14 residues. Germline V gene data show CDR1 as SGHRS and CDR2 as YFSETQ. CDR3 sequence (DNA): TGCGCCAGCAATCCGGGCCCAAAAGGGCCTGAAGCTTTCTTT. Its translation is CASNPGPKGPEAFF.

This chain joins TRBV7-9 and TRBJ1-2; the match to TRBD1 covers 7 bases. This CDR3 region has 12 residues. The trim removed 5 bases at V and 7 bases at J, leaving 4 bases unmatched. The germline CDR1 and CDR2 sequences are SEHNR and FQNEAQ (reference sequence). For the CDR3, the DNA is TGTGCCAGCAGCGTTCAGGGGGGTGGCTACACCTTC. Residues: CASSVQGGGYTF. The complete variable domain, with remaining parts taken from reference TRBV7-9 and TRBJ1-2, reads DTGVSQNPRHKITKRGQNVTFRCDPISEHNRLYWYRQTLGQGPEFLTYFQNEAQLEKSRLLSDRFSAERPKGSFSTLEIQRTEQGDSAMYLCASSVQGGGYTFGSGTRLTVV.

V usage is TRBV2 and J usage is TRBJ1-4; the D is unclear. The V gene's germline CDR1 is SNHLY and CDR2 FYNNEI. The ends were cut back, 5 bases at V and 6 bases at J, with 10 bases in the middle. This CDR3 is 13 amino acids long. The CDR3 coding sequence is TGTGCCAGCAGTTCGGAGTCGTATGAAAAACTGTTTTTT. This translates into CASSSESYEKLFF.